The rows below give T cell receptor beta chains drawn from one sample of a study of siplizumab effects on memory and regulatory T cells. The protocol was immunoSEQ multiplex PCR, while the TCRdb copy is restricted to in-frame clones and leaves out a portion. Among more than 60,000 clones listed, roughly 93% were seen once. The sample comprised CD8+ T cells sorted from blood. The source of these receptors is a human donor in good health. CDR3s leave out the opening cysteine and the closing phenylalanine or tryptophan. D genes are given only for firm matches.

v_call d_call cdr3_aa
TRBV7-2 - ASSGETQY
TRBV7-9 TRBD1 ASSRQGDSSGNTIY
TRBV20-1 - SAKEGEAF
TRBV4-3 TRBD2 ASSQDRGLAVYNEQF
TRBV7-6 - ASSLAGGDTGELF
TRBV7-6 - ASSLTGTPSTETQY
TRBV9 - ASSGTPQETQY
TRBV27 - ASKTTGGWTGELF
TRBV6-5 TRBD1 ATAPDRGNYGYT
TRBV19 - ASSIGLDEQF
TRBV6-6 - AIGGDKDYEQY
TRBV4-1 TRBD1 ASSPGTGAGNTIY
TRBV19 - ASSLGQSYGYT
TRBV7-9 TRBD1 ASSSTGGRSDTQY
TRBV7-9 - ASRTGAEKLF
TRBV28 - ASSPRALNEKLF
TRBV4-3 TRBD1 ASSQGQGSYEQY
TRBV5-6 - ASSLQGKETQY
TRBV5-5 - ASSFGDTEAF
TRBV4-1 - ASSQAAGGGYGYT
TRBV9 - ASSDPGRLDYT
TRBV28 TRBD2 ASMRSGAYQETQY
TRBV28 TRBD1 ASRSRDRQETQY
TRBV7-2 - ASSRGPISYNEQF
TRBV19 - ASSINSGYT
TRBV4-1 - ASSQGILMADNYGYT
TRBV11-2 - ASSLGYGATNEKLF
TRBV4-3 TRBD1 ASSQGAGGNDEQY
TRBV9 TRBD2 ASSVSLAGGDEQF
TRBV6-1 - ASSEGSGGYMNTEAF
TRBV11-2 - ASSLTLGTYNEQF
TRBV10-1 - ASSPDLEGYT
TRBV28 - ASREDNTEAF
TRBV25-1 - ASSEPNTEAF
TRBV29-1 - SALDSLRAYEQY
TRBV4-3 - ASSQVGQNTEAF
TRBV19 TRBD2 ASTIAGGPNVEQF
TRBV19 - ATISGNIQY
TRBV4-1 - ASSQDPSSSTGELF
TRBV15 - ATSSEKGGSSTDTQY
TRBV10-1 TRBD2 ASSDLDGGASEQY
TRBV4-1 - ASSQTGTATYEQY
TRBV19 TRBD2 ASSNTPREGTYEQY
TRBV5-6 - ASSLPGGGQY
TRBV11-2 TRBD2 ASSPAVASGGEQY
TRBV27 - ASSLAGGGGETQY
TRBV5-1 TRBD2 ASSLRPLWRGGIRETQY
TRBV7-2 - ASSLVGLNQPQH
TRBV5-6 - ASSLGRGTEAF
TRBV6-6 - ASSSTETDTQY
TRBV19 - ASSMDSPTPATQY
TRBV5-1 TRBD2 ASIRGGGADEQF
TRBV5-1 TRBD1 ASSLTGVANEQF
TRBV4-2 - ASSTNLAVSYEQY
TRBV29-1 TRBD2 SVESGTSGVAYEQY
TRBV7-2 TRBD2 ASSFPGTSGGITDTQY
TRBV18 - ASSTQQGTYGYT
TRBV28 - ASSVPGDTQY